Each of the 24 T cell receptor beta chains below was sequenced from the same sample in a study of T cell responses to AZD1222 COVID-19 vaccine. Method: immunoSEQ multiplex PCR; TCRdb's copy keeps in-frame clones and lacks some. The sample has 130,000 to 150,000 clones, more than 70% seen once. Sequencing used peripheral blood, obtained 28 days after the second AZD1222 dose. The receptors shown here come from an adult who received the AZD1222 COVID-19 vaccine.

This rearrangement joins TRBV9 to TRBJ2-7; D may be TRBD2 (5 bases). Trimming pared 2 bases from V and 0 bases from J, leaving 9 bases between. The CDR3 runs 14 residues. CDR1 and CDR2 from the germline V gene are SGDLS and YYNGEE. Here the CDR3 DNA reads TGTGCCAGCAGCGTTACCGGGAACTCCTACGAGCAGTACTTC. Its protein is CASSVTGNSYEQYF.

The chain joins TRBV5-1 to TRBJ1-2, with D possibly matching TRBD1 (5 bases). Germline lookup yields CDR1 SGHRS and CDR2 YFSETQ. This CDR3 is built from 13 residues. The V end lost 2 bases, the J end lost 5 bases, and 10 bases lay between the germline ends. Written as DNA, the CDR3 is TGCGCCAGCAGCTTAGGGGAGGGGTATGGCTACACCTTC. Translation: CASSLGEGYGYTF. The full variable domain, with the rest looked up from reference TRBV5-1 and TRBJ1-2, is KAGVTQTPRYLIKTRGQQVTLSCSPISGHRSVSWYQQTPGQGLQFLFEYFSETQRNKGNFPGRFSGRQFSNSRSEMNVSTLELGDSALYLCASSLGEGYGYTFGSGTRLTVV.

V usage is TRBV6-5 and J usage is TRBJ2-7, with 11 positions matching TRBD1. Germline V CDR1 and CDR2: MNHEY, SVGAGI. The CDR3 is 12 residues long. V dropped 8 bases and J dropped 4; count of bases not matched to a gene: 1. The CDR3 protein is CASRDRGYEQYF. In nucleotides, the CDR3 is TGTGCCAGCCGGGACAGGGGGTACGAGCAGTACTTC.

V usage is TRBV6-5 and J usage is TRBJ1-3; 9 bases line up with TRBD1. Unmatched junction bases numbered 2, after V lost 2 bases and J lost 3 bases. This CDR3 is 15 amino acids long. Germline V gives CDR1 MNHEY, CDR2 SVGAGI. Written as DNA, the CDR3 is TGTGCCAGCAGTTACGACAGGGGGGGTGGAAACACCATATATTTT. This encodes CASSYDRGGGNTIYF.

The chain is built from TRBV27 and TRBJ2-3; D remains unclear. Trimming cost V 5 bases and J 1 base, with 7 bases left between them. Germline CDR1 is MNHEY and CDR2 is SMNVEV (reference sequence). There are 13 residues in the CDR3. The CDR3: CASSPRGTDTQYF. CDR3 in DNA: TGTGCCAGCAGTCCTAGAGGCACAGATACGCAGTATTTT.

The chain couples TRBV25-1 to TRBJ1-1; D uncertain. Per germline, CDR1 MGHDK and CDR2 SYGVNS. V lost 1 base and J lost 1, with 10 bases in between. The CDR3 sequence is 15 residues long. DNA of the CDR3: TGTGCCAGCAGTGAATGGGTAGCAGGGAACACTGAAGCTTTCTTT. It specifies CASSEWVAGNTEAFF.

This chain uses TRBV20-1 with TRBJ1-2; no clear D. The ends were cut back, 3 bases at V and 5 bases at J, with 13 bases in the middle. Germline V lookup: CDR1 DFQATT, CDR2 SNEGSKA (reference sequence). This CDR3 has 13 amino acids. The CDR3 loop reads CSASHPVGYGYTF. The CDR3 coding sequence is TGCAGTGCTAGTCACCCTGTGGGGTATGGCTACACCTTC.

The chain uses TRBV5-1 and TRBJ2-7; 10 bases align to TRBD2. Per germline, CDR1 SGHRS and CDR2 YFSETQ. This CDR3 has 14 amino acids. The V gene end was trimmed by 3 bases and the J gene end by 5 bases; junction bases not matched to a gene: 5. Here the CDR3 DNA reads TGCGCCAGCAGCTCGGGACTAGCGCAGGACGAGCAGTACTTC. It yields the protein CASSSGLAQDEQYF.

The chain recombines TRBV7-2 with TRBJ2-5; 12 nucleotides match TRBD2. Per germline, CDR1 SGHTA and CDR2 FQGNSA. This CDR3 has 17 amino acids. Trimming at V came to 5 bases and at J to 4 bases, leaving 11 bases not matched to a gene. The CDR3: CASSETSSGGASETQYF. The CDR3 nucleotides are TGTGCCAGCAGCGAGACCTCTAGCGGGGGGGCCTCAGAGACCCAGTACTTC.

The V gene is TRBV19, the J gene TRBJ1-2; a possible D gene is TRBD1 (5 bases). The V end lost 5 bases, the J end lost 4 bases, and 14 bases lay between the germline ends. Germline lookup yields CDR1 LNHDA and CDR2 SQIVND (reference sequence). The CDR3 runs to 14 residues. The CDR3, as DNA: TGTGCCAGTAGTCCTCTTGGGGCGGGCTATGGCTACACCTTC. Its translation: CASSPLGAGYGYTF.

This chain connects TRBV4-2 to TRBJ1-5; 7 nucleotides align to TRBD1. Germline loops: CDR1 LGHNA, CDR2 YNFKEQ. V was clipped by 6 bases and J by 6 bases; unmatched bases: 11. There are 15 residues in the CDR3. The CDR3 loop reads CASRPSAGGSQPQHF. In DNA form, the CDR3 reads TGTGCCAGCAGACCCTCCGCAGGGGGGAGTCAGCCCCAGCATTTT.

V and J are TRBV7-2 and TRBJ1-1, with 8 positions matching TRBD1. The V and J ends lost 1 base and 5 bases, in that order; junction bases with no gene match: 6. The V gene's germline CDR1 is SGHTA and CDR2 FQGNSA. The CDR3 runs 15 residues. In nucleotides, the CDR3 is TGTGCCAGCAGCTTAGTAGTGACAGGGGTAACTGAAGCTTTCTTT. Protein product: CASSLVVTGVTEAFF.

This clone was counted between two and nine times. V gene TRBV3-1 (or the pseudogene TRBV3-2) combines with J gene TRBJ2-1, with D possibly matching TRBD2 (6 bases). Germline assignment: CDR1 LGHDT and CDR2 YNNKEL (reference sequence). The CDR3 covers 13 residues. Trimming removed 4 bases from V and 4 bases from J, with 8 bases in between. The CDR3 DNA reads as TGTGCCAGCAGCCCGGGACTTTACAATGAGCAGTTCTTC. It encodes CASSPGLYNEQFF.

The V and J genes are TRBV27 and TRBJ1-5; maybe TRBD1 (5 bases). V was shortened by 8 bases and J by 7 bases, with 21 bases between the two germline ends. Germline V gives CDR1 MNHEY, CDR2 SMNVEV (reference sequence). The CDR3 runs to 15 residues. CDR3 sequence reads: CASRSLGGVWQPQHF. Here the CDR3 DNA reads TGTGCCAGCCGCTCTCTGGGGGGGGTTTGGCAGCCCCAGCATTTT.

The V call is TRBV5-1, the J call TRBJ2-1; TRBD2 aligns across 9 bases. This CDR3 has 15 residues. V trimming: 2 bases; J trimming: 6 bases; junction bases outside the gene matches: 6. Germline-derived CDR1 and CDR2 are SGHRS and YFSETQ. The chain's CDR3 is CASSLEAGGLNEQFF. In DNA, the CDR3 is TGCGCCAGCAGCTTAGAAGCGGGAGGACTCAATGAGCAGTTCTTC.

The chain combines TRBV25-1 with TRBJ2-7, with 8 bases aligning to TRBD2. The length of the CDR3 is 15 residues. After removal of 3 bases from V and 1 base from J, the junction contained 5 bases not matched to a gene. The germline CDR1 and CDR2 sequences are MGHDK and SYGVNS. This CDR3 is CASSDPGTSSYEQYF. The DNA for the CDR3 is TGTGCCAGCAGTGACCCCGGGACTAGTTCCTACGAGCAGTACTTC.

The V call is TRBV7-8, the J call TRBJ1-2; 8 bases fit TRBD1. CDR3 length: 15 residues. Trimming took 5 bases from V and 3 from J; bases not matched to a gene: 8. Germline CDR1 is SGHVS and CDR2 is FQNEAQ. CDR3 in DNA: TGTGCCAGCAGCCAAGACCCAGGGGGCTACTATGGCTACACCTTC. Its translation is CASSQDPGGYYGYTF. Full variable domain (rest looked up from reference TRBV7-8 and TRBJ1-2): GAGVSQSPRYKVAKRGQDVALRCDPISGHVSLFWYQQALGQGPEFLTYFQNEAQLDKSGLPSDRFFAERPEGSVSTLKIQRTQQEDSAVYLCASSQDPGGYYGYTFGSGTRLTVV.

This chain uses TRBV19 with TRBJ2-5; D is perhaps TRBD2 (6 bases). With 6 bases removed from V and 4 bases from J, the gap between germline ends came to 15 bases. Germline V CDR1 and CDR2: LNHDA, SQIVND (reference sequence). This CDR3 region has 14 residues. CDR3 sequence (DNA): TGTGCCAGTAGCGCGGGATCGACGGGAGAGACCCAGTACTTC. Its translation is CASSAGSTGETQYF.

Relative to its sample, this clone is medium-sized (0.01 to 0.1%). The chain employs TRBV5-4 and TRBJ1-2, with D possibly matching TRBD1 (6 bases). The CDR3 covers 14 residues. V lost 4 bases to trimming and J lost 8 bases, with 18 bases between them. Germline CDR1 is SGHNT and CDR2 is YYREEE (reference sequence). The CDR3 DNA follows: TGTGCCAGCAGCCCCGGACAGCCTGGGCAGGGCTACACCTTC. Amino acids: CASSPGQPGQGYTF.

The chain employs TRBV6-5 and TRBJ1-5, with D perhaps matching TRBD1 (6 bases). The V gene lost 6 bases and the J gene lost 7 bases, with 13 bases spanning the gap. The CDR3 covers 13 residues. Germline CDR1 reads MNHEY; CDR2 reads SVGAGI. CDR3 residues: CASRRGNSQPQHF. DNA for the CDR3: TGTGCCAGCAGAAGGGGGAATAGCCAGCCCCAGCATTTT.

The chain couples TRBV3-1 (or the pseudogene TRBV3-2) to TRBJ2-2; 10 nucleotides agree with TRBD2. The junction had 8 bases not matched to a gene; V was cut back by 0 bases and J by 7 bases. The germline V gene has CDR1 LGHDT and CDR2 YNNKEL (reference sequence). CDR3 length: 17 amino acids. The CDR3 loop reads CASSQDLTSGSGGELFF. CDR3 nucleotides: TGTGCCAGCAGCCAAGATTTGACTAGCGGGTCGGGCGGGGAGCTGTTTTTT.

The chain recombines TRBV18 with TRBJ1-1; possibly TRBD1 for D (6 bases). This CDR3 spans 13 amino acids. The germline V gene encodes CDR1 KGHSH and CDR2 LQKENI. The V end lost 5 bases, the J end lost 4 bases, and 11 bases lay between the germline ends. The CDR3: CASSTEGGTEAFF. The CDR3 coding sequence is TGTGCCAGCTCAACAGAAGGGGGCACTGAAGCTTTCTTT. Looking up the rest from reference TRBV18 and TRBJ1-1 gives the full variable domain: NAGVMQNPRHLVRRRGQEARLRCSPMKGHSHVYWYRQLPEEGLKFMVYLQKENIIDESGMPKERFSAEFPKEGPSILRIQQVVRGDSAAYFCASSTEGGTEAFFGQGTRLTVV.

The chain has TRBV5-1 and TRBJ2-2; the D gene is possibly TRBD2 (6 bases). The germline CDR1 and CDR2 sequences are SGHRS and YFSETQ. The CDR3 totals 16 residues. Trimming removed 0 bases at V and 5 bases at J, with 14 bases between. The chain's CDR3 is CASSLGGEGRTGELFF. The DNA for the CDR3 is TGCGCCAGCAGCTTGGGCGGGGAAGGACGGACCGGGGAGCTGTTTTTT.

The chain recombines TRBV18 with TRBJ1-5; 9 bases fit TRBD1. Germline trimming cut 4 bases from V and 2 bases from J; bases unmatched to any gene: 12. This CDR3 has 18 residues. CDR1 and CDR2 from the germline V gene are KGHSH and LQKENI. DNA of the CDR3: TGTGCCAGCTCACTCTACTCGACAGGGGGGGCCGGCAATCAGCCCCAGCATTTT. Protein: CASSLYSTGGAGNQPQHF.